The present T cell receptor (beta chain) was sequenced within a study of response to subunit inactivated influenza vaccine. General observations from the study: Few new T cells, the authors suggested, are recruited by each seasonal influenza vaccination.

This CDR3 has 13 residues. CDR1 and CDR2 (germline): MNHNS, SASEGT. TCRdb fed the RT-PCR reads into MiXCR, producing one record per CDR3 protein. This table has 700,000 to 900,000 distinct CDR3 sequences, around 20% appearing once. Remarks on this clonotype: Its target is not known. One junction end does not reproduce the germline sequence, and a read error may be involved.

The J gene is TRBJ1-1, the V gene TRBV6-1; possible D gene TRBD1, 5 bases. This receptor was obtained from a man between 45 and 60 years old who received an inactivated influenza vaccine. The starting material was PBMCs from blood, obtained 5 days after vaccination. The CDR3 loop reads CASSEEQANRAFF. The DNA for the CDR3 is TGTGCCAGTAGTGAGGAACAGGCCAATAGGGCTTTCTTT.